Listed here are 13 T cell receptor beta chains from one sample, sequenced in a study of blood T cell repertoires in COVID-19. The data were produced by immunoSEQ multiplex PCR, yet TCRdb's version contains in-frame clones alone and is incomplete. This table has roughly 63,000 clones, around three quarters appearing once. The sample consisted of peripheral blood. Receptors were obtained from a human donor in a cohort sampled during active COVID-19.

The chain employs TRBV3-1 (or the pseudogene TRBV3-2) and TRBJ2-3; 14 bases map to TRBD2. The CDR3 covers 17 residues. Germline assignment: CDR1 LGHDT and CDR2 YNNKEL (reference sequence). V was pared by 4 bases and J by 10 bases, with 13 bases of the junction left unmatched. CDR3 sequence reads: CASSPFQTSGRAGAQYF. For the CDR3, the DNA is TGTGCCAGCAGCCCCTTCCAGACTAGCGGGAGGGCCGGGGCGCAGTATTTT.

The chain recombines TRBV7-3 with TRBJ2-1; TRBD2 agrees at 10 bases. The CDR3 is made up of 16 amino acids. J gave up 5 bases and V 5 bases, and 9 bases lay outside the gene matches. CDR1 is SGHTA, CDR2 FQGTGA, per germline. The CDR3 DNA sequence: TGTGCCAGCAGCCCCCACCGAGCGGGAGGGGACAATGAGCAGTTCTTC. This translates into CASSPHRAGGDNEQFF. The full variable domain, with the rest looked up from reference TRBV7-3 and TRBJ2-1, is GAGVSQTPSNKVTEKGKYVELRCDPISGHTALYWYRQSLGQGPEFLIYFQGTGAADDSGLPNDRFFAVRPEGSVSTLKIQRTERGDSAVYLCASSPHRAGGDNEQFFGPGTRLTVL.

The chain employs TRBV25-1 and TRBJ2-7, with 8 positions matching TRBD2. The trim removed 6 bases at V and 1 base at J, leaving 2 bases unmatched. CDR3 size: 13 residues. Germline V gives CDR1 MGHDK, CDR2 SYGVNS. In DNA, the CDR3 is TGTGCCAGCAGATTAGCGGGATCCTACGAGCAGTACTTC. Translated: CASRLAGSYEQYF.

CDR3 region: CASSPAGRGETQYF. The CDR3 DNA sequence: TGTGCCAGCAGCCCAGCGGGGAGAGGAGAGACCCAGTACTTC. This chain uses TRBV7-2 with TRBJ2-5, with TRBD2 matching 7 bases. CDR3 length: 14 amino acids. J was trimmed by 4 bases and V by 5 bases; bases with no gene match: 7. CDR1 is SGHTA and CDR2 is FQGNSA in the germline V gene.

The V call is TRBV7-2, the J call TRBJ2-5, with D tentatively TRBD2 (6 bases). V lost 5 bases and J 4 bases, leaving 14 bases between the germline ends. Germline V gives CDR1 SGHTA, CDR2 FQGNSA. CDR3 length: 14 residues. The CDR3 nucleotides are TGTGCCAGCAGCCGCAGGAGGGACGGAGAGACCCAGTACTTC. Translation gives CASSRRRDGETQYF.

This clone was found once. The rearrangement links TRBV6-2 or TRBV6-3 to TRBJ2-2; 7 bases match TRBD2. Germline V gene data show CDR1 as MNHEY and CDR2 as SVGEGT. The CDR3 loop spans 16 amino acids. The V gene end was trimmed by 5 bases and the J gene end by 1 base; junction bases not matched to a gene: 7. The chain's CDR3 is CASSRRDYQNTGELFF. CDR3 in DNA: TGTGCCAGCAGTCGCCGGGACTATCAGAACACCGGGGAGCTGTTTTTT.

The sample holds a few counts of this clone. CDR3 sequence (DNA): TGTGCCAGCAGCGTAGGGGTCCTAGCGGGAGGCACCAATGAGCAGTTCTTC. Its translation is CASSVGVLAGGTNEQFF. The chain joins TRBV9 to TRBJ2-1; 11 nucleotides match TRBD2. Germline loops: CDR1 SGDLS, CDR2 YYNGEE. The V segment lost 0 bases and the J segment 6 bases; nucleotides outside the gene matches: 8. CDR3 size: 17 residues.

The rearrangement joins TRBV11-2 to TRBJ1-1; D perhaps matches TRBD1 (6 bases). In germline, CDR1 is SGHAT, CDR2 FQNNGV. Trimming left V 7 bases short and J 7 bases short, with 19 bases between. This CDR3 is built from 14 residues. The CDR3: CASTLGTGTREAFF. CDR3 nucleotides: TGTGCCAGCACATTGGGGACCGGGACACGTGAAGCTTTCTTT.

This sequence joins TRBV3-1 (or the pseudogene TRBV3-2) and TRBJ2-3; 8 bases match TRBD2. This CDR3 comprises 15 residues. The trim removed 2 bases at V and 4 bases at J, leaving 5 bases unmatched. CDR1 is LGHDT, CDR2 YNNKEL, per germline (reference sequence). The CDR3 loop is CASSQTLAGADTQYF. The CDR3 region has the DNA TGTGCCAGCAGCCAAACCCTAGCGGGCGCAGATACGCAGTATTTT.

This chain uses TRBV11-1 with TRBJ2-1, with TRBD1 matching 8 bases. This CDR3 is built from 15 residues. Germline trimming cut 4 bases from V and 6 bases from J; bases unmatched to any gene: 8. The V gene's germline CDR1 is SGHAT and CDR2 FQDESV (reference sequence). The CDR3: CASSSQGQVGNEQFF. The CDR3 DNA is TGTGCCAGCAGCTCCCAGGGACAGGTCGGCAATGAGCAGTTCTTC.

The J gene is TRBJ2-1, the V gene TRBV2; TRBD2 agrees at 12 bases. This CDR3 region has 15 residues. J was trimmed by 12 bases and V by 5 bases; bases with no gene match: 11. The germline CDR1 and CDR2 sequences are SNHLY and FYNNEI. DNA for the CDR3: TGTGCCAGCAGTAACACGGAGACTAGCGGGAGCGGGCAGTTCTTC. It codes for CASSNTETSGSGQFF.

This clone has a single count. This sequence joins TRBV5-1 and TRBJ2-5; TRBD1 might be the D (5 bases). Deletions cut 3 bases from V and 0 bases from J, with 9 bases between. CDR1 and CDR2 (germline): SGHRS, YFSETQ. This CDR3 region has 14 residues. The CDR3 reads CASSWGSNQETQYF. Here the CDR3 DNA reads TGCGCCAGCAGCTGGGGCAGTAACCAAGAGACCCAGTACTTC. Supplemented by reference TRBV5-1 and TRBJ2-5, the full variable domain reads KAGVTQTPRYLIKTRGQQVTLSCSPISGHRSVSWYQQTPGQGLQFLFEYFSETQRNKGNFPGRFSGRQFSNSRSEMNVSTLELGDSALYLCASSWGSNQETQYFGPGTRLLVL.

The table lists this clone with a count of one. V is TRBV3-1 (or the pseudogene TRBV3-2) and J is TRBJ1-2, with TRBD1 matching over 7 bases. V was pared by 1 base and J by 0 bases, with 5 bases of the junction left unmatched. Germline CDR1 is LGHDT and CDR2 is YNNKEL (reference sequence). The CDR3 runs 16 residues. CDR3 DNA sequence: TGTGCCAGCAGCCAAGTTCGAGGGACAGCTAACTATGGCTACACCTTC. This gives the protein CASSQVRGTANYGYTF.